The TCR beta chain described here comes from a study of neurological immune-mediated disorders. The sample's time point: longitudinal time-point 1 (baseline). The unsorted libraries were produced from 2 million PBMCs held at -80 C. 5'RACE with 10-nucleotide random UMIs produced the cDNA. TCRdb re-called the 5' RACE reads with MiXCR, one entry per CDR3 protein. Here the sample spans about 57,000 distinct CDR3 sequences, about 11% being singletons. The germline gives CDR1 SGHVS, CDR2 FQNEAQ. This CDR3 is 17 amino acids long. V lost 6 bases to trimming and J lost 0 bases, with 20 bases between them. This chain links TRBV7-8 with TRBJ1-1; D is unclear. This TCR was sampled from a male donor with HTLV-1-associated myelopathy (HAM/TSP). Source material: PBMCs. The CDR3 reads CASSNVGLGALNTEAFF. CDR3 nucleotides: TGTGCCAGCAGTAACGTAGGTCTGGGAGCTTTGAACACTGAAGCTTTCTTT.